The TCR beta chain described here comes from a study of blood T cell repertoires in COVID-19. Study in general: Some COVID-19 samples were acute and others convalescent; all came from the United States, Italy and Spain. The analysed material was cDNA or gDNA that came from T cells, B-cell-depleted T cells, or PBMCs.

Seattle patients were enrolled while actively infected and followed longitudinally. In the study's own analysis: The assay estimated nucleated cells by amplifying reference gene primers. Some clones are missing from TCRdb's copy, which holds only in-frame ones; the method was immunoSEQ multiplex PCR. D and trimming were read from the DNA, whereas the V and J calls and clone size are those reported in that table. The sample carries 310,000 or so clones, 80% to 90% recorded once. Germline CDR1 and CDR2: SGHKS and YYEKEE (reference sequence). There are 15 residues in the CDR3. With 6 bases removed from V and 0 bases from J, the gap between germline ends came to 15 bases.

Source material: peripheral blood. The V call is TRBV5-5, the J call TRBJ1-2; no definite D call. The sequence came from a man aged 25 to 45 with COVID-19, enrolled during active disease. The chain's CDR3 is CASNAQTRANYGYTF. The CDR3 DNA follows: TGTGCCAGCAATGCGCAGACAAGAGCTAACTATGGCTACACCTTC.